This T cell receptor beta chain was found in a study of OX40 agonist ivuxolimab in advanced cancers. Study summary: People in dose escalation had one of these cancers: hepatocellular carcinoma, melanoma, renal cell or head and neck cancer. Two patients with cutaneous melanoma and one with hepatocellular carcinoma, three in total, showed partial responses. Study-level results: CD8+ T cells (on average) carried more expanded clones than CD4+ T cells.

With respect to this clone: The antigen is not known.

Clones were read by immunoSEQ multiplex PCR, and TCRdb kept only the in-frame ones, dropping some. The sample includes 15,000 to 20,000 clones, roughly 78% of them seen just once. With autoimmune disease history or systemic immunosuppression, patients were excluded. The CDR3 consists of 13 residues. Per germline, CDR1 SGHTA and CDR2 FQGNSA. Trimming pared 2 bases from V and 3 bases from J, leaving 8 bases between. The TCR sequence derives from an adult with an advanced solid tumor such as melanoma, head and neck, liver or kidney cancer. The chain links TRBV7-2 to TRBJ2-7; D unclear. The sample here was CD4+ or CD8+ T cells sorted from blood, taken in a trial of the OX40 agonist ivuxolimab. The CDR3 DNA reads TGTGCCAGCAGCTTAAATCAGGTCTACGAGCAGTACTTC. Translation: CASSLNQVYEQYF.